These 21 T cell receptor beta chains originate from one sample sequenced in a study of neurological immune-mediated disorders. TCRdb re-called the 5' RACE reads with MiXCR, one entry per CDR3 protein. This sample carries about 29,000 distinct CDR3 sequences, 12% of them seen once, and the ten largest clones take 7.8%. Input material: PBMCs. The source is a man aged 60 to 75 in good health.

This clonotype was seen ten or more times. The rearrangement links TRBV2 to TRBJ2-1; no clear D. Trimming shortened V by 6 bases and J by 10 bases, and 13 bases separated the two germline ends. Germline V gives CDR1 SNHLY, CDR2 FYNNEI. The CDR3 is 12 residues long. CDR3 sequence: CASSDLNREQFF. CDR3 nucleotide sequence: TGTGCCAGCAGCGACTTGAACCGGGAGCAGTTCTTC.

This clonotype occurred many times. The J gene is TRBJ2-1, the V gene TRBV20-1; 9 nucleotides agree with TRBD2. This CDR3 contains 18 residues. Germline trimming cut 3 bases from V and 1 base from J; bases unmatched to any gene: 13. Germline V gene sequence: CDR1 DFQATT, CDR2 SNEGSKA (reference sequence). Here the CDR3 reads CSASDGGSGGRSYNEQFF. CDR3 bases: TGCAGTGCTAGTGACGGAGGTAGCGGGGGCCGATCCTACAATGAGCAGTTCTTC.

This chain links TRBV10-1 with TRBJ2-3; TRBD2 matches at 11 bases. The germline V gene has CDR1 WNHNN and CDR2 SYGVQD (reference sequence). The trim removed 5 bases at V and 4 bases at J, leaving 8 bases unmatched. This CDR3 has 16 amino acids. The CDR3 here is CASSSSSGGPADTQYF. The CDR3 nucleotides read TGCGCCAGCAGTTCCTCTAGCGGGGGGCCGGCAGATACGCAGTATTTT.

This clonotype was observed many times. The V gene is TRBV20-1, the J gene TRBJ2-3; 10 positions match TRBD2. In germline, CDR1 is DFQATT, CDR2 SNEGSKA (reference sequence). After removal of 5 bases from V and 5 bases from J, the junction contained 10 bases not matched to a gene. This CDR3 is 15 amino acids long. The CDR3: CSASPLAGEGDTQYF. CDR3 DNA sequence: TGCAGTGCTTCCCCCCTAGCGGGAGAAGGAGATACGCAGTATTTT.

At least ten counts were recorded for this clonotype. This sequence joins TRBV6-6 and TRBJ2-3, with TRBD2 matching over 15 bases. Looked up from germline, CDR1 is MNHNY and CDR2 is SVGAGI (reference sequence). V lost 6 bases to trimming and J lost 8 bases; unmatched junction nucleotides: 12. The CDR3 totals 17 residues. The CDR3 here is CASSEGLAGGPKSTQYF. The CDR3 bases are TGTGCCAGCAGCGAGGGACTAGCGGGAGGTCCTAAATCTACGCAGTATTTT.

A word on this clonotype: Sequence at one end of the junction differs from germline and may be a read error. The gene calls are TRBV20-1 and TRBJ1-1; 8 bases are shared with TRBD1. Germline-derived CDR1 and CDR2 are DFQATT and SNEGSKA (reference sequence). The CDR3 length is 12 residues. CDR3 residues: CSWTGSWPEDFF. CDR3 nucleotides: TGCAGTTGGACAGGGAGCTGGCCTGAAGATTTCTTT.

This clonotype was detected ten times or more. This chain links TRBV12-3 or TRBV12-4 with TRBJ1-1; no definite D call. V dropped 5 bases and J dropped 2 bases, with 12 bases sitting between them. The CDR3 is made up of 14 amino acids. The CDR3 DNA sequence: TGTGCCAGCAGTCCGCGCGGTCCAAACACTGAAGCTTTCTTT. It yields the protein CASSPRGPNTEAFF.

The V and J genes are TRBV5-6 and TRBJ1-4; the D gene is possibly TRBD1 (6 bases). V was cut by 4 bases and J by 8 bases, with 12 bases left in between. This CDR3 is built from 13 residues. Per the germline V gene, CDR1 is SGHDT and CDR2 is YYEEEE. CDR3 sequence reads: CASSPGGHEKLFF. CDR3 DNA: TGTGCCAGCAGCCCCGGGGGACACGAAAAACTGTTTTTT.

This clonotype was seen ten or more times. The chain uses TRBV29-1 and TRBJ2-3; TRBD1 matches 11 bases. The CDR3 is 16 amino acids. The germline V gene has CDR1 SQVTM and CDR2 ANQGSEA. V lost 1 base to trimming and J lost 5 bases; unmatched junction nucleotides: 8. The CDR3: CSVEGGQGATVDTQYF. In DNA, the CDR3 is TGCAGCGTTGAAGGAGGACAGGGGGCAACGGTAGATACGCAGTATTTT.

In its sample, this clonotype was seen many times. V and J are TRBV10-3 and TRBJ2-2; D unresolved. CDR3 length: 13 residues. V lost 6 bases, J lost 6 bases, and 11 bases lay in between. Germline lookup yields CDR1 ENHRY and CDR2 SYGVKD. DNA for the CDR3: TGTGCCATCAGCGGCCGTGGCCCCGGGGAGCTGTTTTTT. This encodes CAISGRGPGELFF.

As to this clonotype: One junction end does not reproduce the germline sequence, and a read error may be involved. This chain connects TRBV7-6 to TRBJ2-1; D not certain. Germline values: CDR1 SGHVS, CDR2 FNYEAQ. The CDR3 extends over 15 amino acids. The CDR3 here is CSSSCEASPYNEQFF. CDR3 in DNA: TGTTCCAGCAGCTGCGAGGCGAGCCCCTACAATGAGCAGTTCTTC. Drawing the rest from reference TRBV7-6 and TRBJ2-1, the complete variable domain is GAGVSQSPRYKVTKRGQDVALRCDPISGHVSLYWYRQALGQGPEFLTYFNYEAQQDKSGLPNDRFSAERPEGSISTLTIQRTEQRDSAMYRCSSSCEASPYNEQFFGPGTRLTVL.

This clonotype was counted many times. V gene TRBV6-6 combines with J gene TRBJ1-6; 8 nucleotides line up with TRBD1. This CDR3 is 16 amino acids long. V was pared by 2 bases and J by 8 bases, with 8 bases of the junction left unmatched. Germline CDR1 reads MNHNY; CDR2 reads SVGAGI (reference sequence). Here the CDR3 reads CASSYPIGQGYSPLHF. In DNA, the CDR3 is TGTGCCAGCAGTTACCCTATAGGACAGGGATATTCACCCCTCCACTTT.

This clonotype was observed a handful of times. This rearrangement joins TRBV7-2 to TRBJ2-3, with unresolved D. The CDR3 is 14 amino acids. Germline CDR1 and CDR2: SGHTA and FQGNSA. Deletions cut 3 bases from V and 2 bases from J, with 9 bases between. The CDR3 region is CASSFVQVTDTQYF. In DNA, the CDR3 is TGTGCCAGCAGCTTTGTTCAAGTCACAGATACGCAGTATTTT.

On this clonotype itself: Germline and junction disagree at one end, which may indicate a read error. The chain links TRBV7-2 to TRBJ2-7; D uncertain. The CDR3 has 14 residues. Germline CDR1 SGHTA, CDR2 FQGNSA. The CDR3 region has the DNA TGTGCCAGCAGATTAGTTACTATTCCATACGAGCAGTACTTC. Its translation: CASRLVTIPYEQYF.

The chain has TRBV6-1 and TRBJ2-1; the match to TRBD2 covers 10 bases. CDR3 size: 23 residues. V lost 1 base, J lost 0 bases, and 21 bases stayed unmatched. Germline loops: CDR1 MNHNS, CDR2 SASEGT. CDR3 sequence: CASSEEGGLGLAGEDSSYNEQFF. The CDR3 nucleotides are TGTGCCAGCAGTGAAGAGGGTGGGTTGGGGCTAGCGGGGGAAGATAGCTCCTACAATGAGCAGTTCTTC.

This clonotype was observed a single time. The genes are TRBV5-1 and TRBJ2-5; TRBD1 matches 8 bases. This CDR3 contains 12 residues. Germline trimming cut 7 bases from V and 4 bases from J; bases unmatched to any gene: 3. Germline CDR1 SGHRS, CDR2 YFSETQ. Written as DNA, the CDR3 is TGCGCCAGCCTAGGACAGGGAGAGACCCAGTACTTC. Amino acid sequence: CASLGQGETQYF. Complete variable domain (other parts from reference TRBV5-1 and TRBJ2-5): KAGVTQTPRYLIKTRGQQVTLSCSPISGHRSVSWYQQTPGQGLQFLFEYFSETQRNKGNFPGRFSGRQFSNSRSEMNVSTLELGDSALYLCASLGQGETQYFGPGTRLLVL.

In its sample, this clonotype was seen many times. The V call is TRBV9, the J call TRBJ1-4; D remains ambiguous. The CDR3 runs 10 residues. Trimming stripped 5 bases from V and 13 bases from J, with 9 bases between. The germline CDR1 and CDR2 sequences are SGDLS and YYNGEE. The CDR3 DNA reads as TGTGCCAGCAGATGGAACGGACTGTTTTTT. Its translation: CASRWNGLFF.

This clonotype was observed many times. This chain links TRBV4-1 with TRBJ2-3; D is uncertain. The CDR3 totals 16 residues. V lost 2 bases and J 1 base, leaving 13 bases between the germline ends. Germline V gives CDR1 MGHRA, CDR2 YSYEKL. The CDR3 region is CASSQLWDLGTDTQYF. The CDR3 bases are TGCGCCAGCAGCCAACTATGGGATCTCGGCACAGATACGCAGTATTTT.

This clonotype has at least ten counts. The rearrangement links TRBV20-1 to TRBJ1-2, with a possible D match to TRBD1 (6 bases). CDR1 and CDR2 from the germline V gene are DFQATT and SNEGSKA (reference sequence). This CDR3 has 12 residues. Deletions cut 5 bases from V and 4 bases from J, with 11 bases between. Here the CDR3 reads CSAGGHFYGYTF. The CDR3 DNA is TGCAGTGCTGGGGGACACTTCTATGGCTACACCTTC.

This clonotype was counted at least ten times. The chain carries TRBV13 and TRBJ2-3; 7 bases align to TRBD2. Germline V CDR1 and CDR2: PRHDT, FYEKMQ (reference sequence). V dropped 5 bases and J dropped 2; count of bases not matched to a gene: 10. CDR3 size: 16 residues. CDR3 sequence: CASSPTAGTFTDTQYF. The CDR3 DNA reads as TGTGCCAGCAGCCCGACAGCGGGGACCTTCACAGATACGCAGTATTTT.

This clonotype was seen repeatedly, ten times or more. This rearrangement joins TRBV4-1 to TRBJ2-1; 10 bases map to TRBD2. The CDR3 runs to 15 residues. V lost 0 bases, J lost 7 bases, and 3 bases stayed unmatched. Germline values: CDR1 MGHRA, CDR2 YSYEKL. CDR3 bases: TGCGCCAGCAGCCAAGATAGCGGGGGGTTTAATGAGCAGTTCTTC. Protein sequence: CASSQDSGGFNEQFF.